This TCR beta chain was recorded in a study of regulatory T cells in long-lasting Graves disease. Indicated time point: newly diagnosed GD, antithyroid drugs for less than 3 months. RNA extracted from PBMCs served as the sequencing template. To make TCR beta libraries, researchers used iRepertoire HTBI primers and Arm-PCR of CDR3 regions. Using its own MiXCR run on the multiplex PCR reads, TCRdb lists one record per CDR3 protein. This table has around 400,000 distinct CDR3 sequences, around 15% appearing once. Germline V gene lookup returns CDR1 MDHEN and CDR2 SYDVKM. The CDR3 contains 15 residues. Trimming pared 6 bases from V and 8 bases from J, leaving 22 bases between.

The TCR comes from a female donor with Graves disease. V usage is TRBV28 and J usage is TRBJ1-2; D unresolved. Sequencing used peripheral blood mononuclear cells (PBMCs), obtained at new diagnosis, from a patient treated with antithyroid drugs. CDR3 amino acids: CASSLMGGMSGGYTF. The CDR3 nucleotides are TGTGCCAGCAGCCTCATGGGAGGGATGTCTGGGGGCTACACCTTC.